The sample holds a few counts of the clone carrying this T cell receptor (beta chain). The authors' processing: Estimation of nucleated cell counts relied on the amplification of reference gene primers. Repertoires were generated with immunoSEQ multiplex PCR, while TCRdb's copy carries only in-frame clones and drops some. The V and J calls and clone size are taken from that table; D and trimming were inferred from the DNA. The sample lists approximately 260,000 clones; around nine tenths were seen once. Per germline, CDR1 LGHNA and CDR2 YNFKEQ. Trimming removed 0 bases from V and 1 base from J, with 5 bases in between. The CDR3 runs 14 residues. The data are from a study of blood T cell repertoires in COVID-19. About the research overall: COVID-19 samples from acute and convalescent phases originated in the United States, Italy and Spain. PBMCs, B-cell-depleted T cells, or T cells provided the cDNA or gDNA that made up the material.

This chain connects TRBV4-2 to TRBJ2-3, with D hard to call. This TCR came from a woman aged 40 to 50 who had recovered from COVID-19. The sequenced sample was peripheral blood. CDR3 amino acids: CASSQDIGTDTQYF. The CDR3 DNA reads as TGTGCCAGCAGCCAAGATATTGGCACAGATACGCAGTATTTT.